Below are 27 T cell receptor beta chains sequenced from a single sample in a study of long-term antiretroviral therapy in people with HIV. Survey-level immunoSEQ v3.0 assays were run. Some clones are missing from TCRdb's copy, which holds only in-frame ones; the method was immunoSEQ multiplex PCR. The sample has 26,000 or so clones, about four fifths seen once. Here the sequenced sample was unsorted PBMCs, taken 3 years after starting antiretroviral therapy. The receptors stem from a man between 18 and 35 years old with HIV.

Written as DNA, the CDR3 is TGTGCCAGCAGCTTCGGACTCTCAAATTCACCCCTCCACTTT. It is translated as CASSFGLSNSPLHF. The rearrangement uses TRBV11-2 and TRBJ1-6; D not resolved. Trimming pared 3 bases from V and 7 bases from J, leaving 10 bases between. The CDR3 totals 14 residues. The germline V gene has CDR1 SGHAT and CDR2 FQNNGV.

The chain is built from TRBV4-1 and TRBJ2-5, with TRBD1 matching over 8 bases. The CDR3 loop spans 18 amino acids. Germline values: CDR1 MGHRA, CDR2 YSYEKL. Losses at the gene ends were 3 bases for V and 2 bases for J; bases not matched to a gene: 14. The CDR3 DNA reads TGCGCCAGCAGCCAGGCGTGGCCGGGGACAGGCAATCAAGAGACCCAGTACTTC. This encodes CASSQAWPGTGNQETQYF.

The chain couples TRBV6-5 to TRBJ1-1, with no clear D. The CDR3 is made up of 15 amino acids. Trimming pared 0 bases from V and 0 bases from J, leaving 8 bases between. The V gene's germline CDR1 is MNHEY and CDR2 SVGAGI. CDR3 in DNA: TGTGCCAGCAGTTACTCGGGGAAAGTGAACACTGAAGCTTTCTTT. Its translation is CASSYSGKVNTEAFF.

The J gene is TRBJ2-1, the V gene TRBV18, with D perhaps matching TRBD1 (5 bases). CDR1 and CDR2 (germline): KGHSH, LQKENI. The CDR3 is made up of 15 amino acids. Trimming shortened V by 6 bases and J by 5 bases, and 17 bases separated the two germline ends. CDR3 region: CASSPGQGWDNEQFF. The CDR3, as DNA: TGTGCCAGCTCCCCCGGGCAGGGTTGGGACAATGAGCAGTTCTTC.

This chain connects TRBV2 to TRBJ1-5; TRBD1 might be the D (6 bases). This CDR3 has 17 residues. Trimming took 6 bases from V and 4 from J, leaving 22 bases between them. Germline V gene sequence: CDR1 SNHLY, CDR2 FYNNEI. CDR3 region: CASSPSGADPDNQPQHF. CDR3 DNA: TGTGCCAGCAGCCCCTCGGGGGCGGACCCCGATAATCAGCCCCAGCATTTT. Variable domain in full (rest from reference TRBV2 and TRBJ1-5): EPEVTQTPSHQVTQMGQEVILRCVPISNHLYFYWYRQILGQKVEFLVSFYNNEISEKSEIFDDQFSVERPDGSNFTLKIRSTKLEDSAMYFCASSPSGADPDNQPQHFGDGTRLSIL.

This clone was seen once. The chain links TRBV19 to TRBJ1-4, with D possibly TRBD1 on 5 matching bases. The CDR3 is made up of 15 amino acids. The germline V gene encodes CDR1 LNHDA and CDR2 SQIVND (reference sequence). Trimming stripped 5 bases from V and 7 bases from J, with 17 bases between. CDR3 sequence reads: CASSSPGSSVEKLFF. The CDR3 DNA reads as TGTGCCAGTAGTTCACCAGGGTCTTCTGTTGAAAAACTGTTTTTT. The whole variable domain, filled in from reference TRBV19 and TRBJ1-4, reads DGGITQSPKYLFRKEGQNVTLSCEQNLNHDAMYWYRQDPGQGLRLIYYSQIVNDFQKGDIAEGYSVSREKKESFPLTVTSAQKNPTAFYLCASSSPGSSVEKLFFGSGTQLSVL.

The chain carries TRBV4-1 and TRBJ1-1; D unclear. The CDR3 sequence is 15 residues long. Germline CDR1 and CDR2: MGHRA and YSYEKL. V dropped 1 base and J dropped 0 bases, with 9 bases sitting between them. CDR3 nucleotides: TGCGCCAGCAGCCAAGTGGGGAAGATGAACACTGAAGCTTTCTTT. As protein: CASSQVGKMNTEAFF.

The gene calls are TRBV10-3 and TRBJ2-3; 9 bases are shared with TRBD2. Trimming took 6 bases from V and 2 from J; bases not matched to a gene: 18. From germline, CDR1 is ENHRY and CDR2 SYGVKD. The CDR3 runs to 19 residues. The CDR3 DNA reads TGTGCCATCAGAGACCTGACTAGCGGATACACTTCAAACACAGATACGCAGTATTTT. This codes for CAIRDLTSGYTSNTDTQYF.

The chain carries TRBV28 and TRBJ2-3; 12 bases align to TRBD2. Losses at the gene ends were 1 base for V and 2 bases for J; bases not matched to a gene: 7. CDR3 length: 18 amino acids. In germline, CDR1 is MDHEN, CDR2 SYDVKM. CDR3 nucleotide sequence: TGTGCCAGCAGTTTATCGGCTAGCGGGGGGGAATACACAGATACGCAGTATTTT. Amino acid sequence: CASSLSASGGEYTDTQYF.

V gene TRBV2 combines with J gene TRBJ2-7; 11 nucleotides align to TRBD1. Trimming cost V 7 bases and J 7 bases; bases outside gene matches: 9. Per the germline V gene, CDR1 is SNHLY and CDR2 is FYNNEI. This CDR3 has 14 amino acids. The CDR3 DNA sequence: TGTGCCAGCAACTTCCCCGGGACAGGGGGAGAGCAGTACTTC. Protein sequence: CASNFPGTGGEQYF. Based on the CDR3 plus reference TRBV2 and TRBJ2-7, the full variable domain is EPEVTQTPSHQVTQMGQEVILRCVPISNHLYFYWYRQILGQKVEFLVSFYNNEISEKSEIFDDQFSVERPDGSNFTLKIRSTKLEDSAMYFCASNFPGTGGEQYFGPGTRLTVT.

This clone was observed a few times. DNA of the CDR3: TGTGCCAGTAGTATACTAGGGGGGGCCTCAGATACGCAGTATTTT. Its translation: CASSILGGASDTQYF. V is TRBV19 and J is TRBJ2-3; a possible D gene is TRBD2 (7 bases). This CDR3 is built from 15 residues. Trimming removed 2 bases at V and 4 bases at J, with 13 bases between. Germline assignment: CDR1 LNHDA and CDR2 SQIVND (reference sequence).

This clone appeared a few times. The chain employs TRBV6-6 and TRBJ2-7; TRBD1 matches 7 bases. This CDR3 has 14 amino acids. J gave up 3 bases and V 6 bases, and 8 bases lay outside the gene matches. Germline CDR1 reads MNHNY; CDR2 reads SVGAGI (reference sequence). CDR3 DNA sequence: TGTGCCAGCAGCACACGACAGGGCGACTACGAGCAGTACGTC. Its translation: CASSTRQGDYEQYV.

The V gene is TRBV6-6, the J gene TRBJ2-1, with 13 bases fitting TRBD2. There are 15 residues in the CDR3. Germline-derived CDR1 and CDR2 are MNHNY and SVGAGI (reference sequence). V shed 6 bases and J 12 bases; nucleotides not matched to a gene: 11. CDR3 sequence reads: CASSPGLAGEIRQFF. In nucleotides, the CDR3 is TGTGCCAGCAGCCCTGGACTAGCGGGGGAGATACGGCAGTTCTTC.

The chain carries TRBV5-1 and TRBJ2-5; D may be TRBD2 (5 bases). V was trimmed by 4 bases and J by 3 bases, leaving 13 bases between them. CDR3 length: 14 residues. Germline loops: CDR1 SGHRS, CDR2 YFSETQ. CDR3 in DNA: TGCGCCAGCAGCCCGGGGTGGGCTGAAGAGACCCAGTACTTC. Its protein product is CASSPGWAEETQYF.

The chain uses TRBV6-4 and TRBJ1-5, with a possible D match to TRBD1 (6 bases). Trimming stripped 5 bases from V and 3 bases from J, with 11 bases between. Germline assignment: CDR1 MRHNA and CDR2 SNTAGT. This CDR3 is built from 14 residues. The CDR3 bases are TGTGCCAGCAGTCCTACAGGGTACAATCAGCCCCAGCATTTT. This codes for CASSPTGYNQPQHF.

The gene calls are TRBV6-1 and TRBJ2-2; unclear D gene. V dropped 6 bases and J dropped 4 bases, with 15 bases sitting between them. Germline CDR1 and CDR2: MNHNS and SASEGT. The CDR3 is made up of 15 amino acids. The CDR3 spells CASSARTPSTGELFF. DNA for the CDR3: TGTGCCAGCAGCGCCAGGACCCCTAGCACCGGGGAGCTGTTTTTT.

The gene calls are TRBV7-9 and TRBJ1-2, with D maybe TRBD1 (5 bases). Germline loops: CDR1 SEHNR, CDR2 FQNEAQ (reference sequence). The CDR3 covers 12 residues. Deletions cut 4 bases from V and 2 bases from J, with 5 bases between. The CDR3 region has the DNA TGTGCCAGCAGCTCAGGGAACTATGGCTACACCTTC. This sequence encodes CASSSGNYGYTF.

The gene calls are TRBV23-1 and TRBJ1-6; TRBD1 might be the D (6 bases). TRBV23-1 is placed among ORFs of uncertain function. Trimming removed 7 bases at V and 6 bases at J, with 16 bases between. The CDR3 covers 15 residues. The CDR3 here is CASMGAGTLNSPLHF. For the CDR3, the DNA is TGCGCCAGCATGGGGGCGGGGACCCTTAATTCACCCCTCCACTTT.

Notes on this clone: The same CDR3 arises from other DNA sequences in this sample as well. The J gene is TRBJ2-3, the V gene TRBV28, with unresolved D. Germline V gives CDR1 MDHEN, CDR2 SYDVKM. CDR3 length: 11 amino acids. Deletions cut 6 bases from V and 6 bases from J, with 7 bases between. CDR3 protein: CASSLRDTQYF. CDR3 in DNA: TGTGCCAGCAGCCTTAGGGATACGCAGTATTTT. The full variable domain, in which reference TRBV28 and TRBJ2-3 provide the parts outside the CDR3, is DVKVTQSSRYLVKRTGEKVFLECVQDMDHENMFWYRQDPGLGLRLIYFSYDVKMKEKGDIPEGYSVSREKKERFSLILESASTNQTSMYLCASSLRDTQYFGPGTRLTVL.

This chain connects TRBV10-2 to TRBJ2-2, with unresolved D. There are 13 residues in the CDR3. The V and J ends lost 5 bases and 1 base respectively, with 5 bases between them. Germline values: CDR1 WSHSY, CDR2 SAAADI. The chain's CDR3 is CASSKQNTGELFF. The CDR3 DNA sequence: TGCGCCAGCAGTAAACAGAACACCGGGGAGCTGTTTTTT.

Concerning this clone itself: Other DNA sequences in this specimen translate into the identical CDR3. V gene TRBV5-8 combines with J gene TRBJ2-7; D call uncertain. Trimming took 5 bases from V and 2 from J, leaving 14 bases between them. CDR1 and CDR2 (germline): SGHTS, YDEGEE. This CDR3 has 14 residues. Written as DNA, the CDR3 is TGTGCCAGCAGGTCCCGCCGAGGCGCCTACGAGCAGTACTTC. Its translation: CASRSRRGAYEQYF.

In DNA, the CDR3 is TGCGCCAGCAGCCCCCGACTAGCGGGGGGCCCAGATACGCAGTATTTT. Protein product: CASSPRLAGGPDTQYF. The chain recombines TRBV5-1 with TRBJ2-3; 13 nucleotides align to TRBD2. V lost 4 bases to trimming and J lost 4 bases; unmatched junction nucleotides: 6. Germline assignment: CDR1 SGHRS and CDR2 YFSETQ. The CDR3 spans 16 residues.

V usage is TRBV6-6 and J usage is TRBJ1-2, with D unresolved. The germline V gene encodes CDR1 MNHNY and CDR2 SVGAGI (reference sequence). Trimming shortened V by 8 bases and J by 2 bases, and 18 bases separated the two germline ends. The CDR3 totals 15 residues. The CDR3 sequence is CASALGEGVNYGYTF. The CDR3 DNA sequence: TGTGCCAGCGCCCTAGGAGAGGGAGTAAACTATGGCTACACCTTC.

This clone has only one observation. The chain has TRBV18 and TRBJ2-3; D perhaps matches TRBD2 (5 bases). Germline lookup yields CDR1 KGHSH and CDR2 LQKENI. This CDR3 has 12 residues. V was clipped by 3 bases and J by 4 bases, with 5 bases between them. The CDR3 region is CASSPGADTQYF. The CDR3 DNA sequence: TGTGCCAGCTCACCCGGGGCAGATACGCAGTATTTT.

The gene calls are TRBV7-2 and TRBJ2-1; D perhaps matches TRBD2 (6 bases). Germline assignment: CDR1 SGHTA and CDR2 FQGNSA. CDR3 length equals 15 residues. V lost 1 base to trimming and J lost 4 bases, with 11 bases between them. Here the CDR3 reads CASSLVGLDYNEQFF. The CDR3 DNA reads TGTGCCAGCAGCTTAGTGGGACTGGATTACAATGAGCAGTTCTTC.

This rearrangement joins TRBV5-4 to TRBJ2-7, with TRBD1 identical over 8 bases. In germline, CDR1 is SGHNT, CDR2 YYREEE (reference sequence). After removal of 4 bases from V and 4 bases from J, the junction contained 1 base not matched to a gene. This CDR3 has 12 amino acids. CDR3 DNA: TGTGCCAGCAGCACAGGGGGATACGAGCAGTACTTC. It encodes CASSTGGYEQYF.

V is TRBV6-5 and J is TRBJ2-7; D is unclear. CDR3 length: 11 amino acids. Germline values: CDR1 MNHEY, CDR2 SVGAGI. Trimming cost V 9 bases and J 3 bases, with 9 bases left between them. The CDR3 reads CASKNGYEQYV. The DNA of the CDR3 is TGTGCCAGTAAAAACGGCTACGAGCAGTACGTC.